This record covers a single T cell receptor (beta chain). Trimming shortened V by 3 bases and J by 1 base, and 11 bases separated the two germline ends. Germline lookup yields CDR1 MDHEN and CDR2 SYDVKM. This CDR3 region has 15 residues. This sample is part of a study of blood T cell repertoires in COVID-19. Turning to the study itself: COVID-19 samples from acute and convalescent phases originated in the United States, Italy and Spain.

Original processing methods: From reference gene primer amplification, estimates of nucleated cell counts were derived. TCRdb keeps only in-frame clones here, not all; method: immunoSEQ multiplex PCR. Clonal size and the V and J genes are those of that table, whereas D and trimming came from the DNA. Among 70,000 or so clones listed, around 90% were seen once. The source is a man in his fifties or sixties with acute or convalescent COVID-19. Sequences were obtained from peripheral blood. The chain joins TRBV28 to TRBJ2-3; possibly TRBD2 for D (7 bases). The CDR3 protein is CASSFGGGRTDTQYF. The DNA of the CDR3 is TGTGCCAGCAGTTTCGGCGGGGGCCGCACAGATACGCAGTATTTT. Combining the CDR3 with reference TRBV28 and TRBJ2-3 gives the whole variable domain DVKVTQSSRYLVKRTGEKVFLECVQDMDHENMFWYRQDPGLGLRLIYFSYDVKMKEKGDIPEGYSVSREKKERFSLILESASTNQTSMYLCASSFGGGRTDTQYFGPGTRLTVL.